This T cell receptor beta chain appears in the sequencing data of a study of T cell repertoires in cytomegalovirus infection. As for the study in general: Both a matching HLA type and CMV infection were indicated by public TCR beta signatures.

Study results and caveats: Clonotype analysis showed dominance of the ex vivo response by HLA-C-restricted CMV-specific TCR beta clonotypes.

TCRdb reprocessed the reads via MiXCR and lists one record per CDR3 protein. This table has 150,000 to 200,000 distinct CDR3 sequences, about 21% appearing once. The germline V gene has CDR1 MNHGY and CDR2 SAAAGT. The junction had 6 bases not matched to a gene; V was cut back by 7 bases and J by 2 bases. The CDR3 runs 15 residues. Comment on this clonotype: What it recognizes is unknown.

The chain uses TRBV6-8 and TRBJ2-3; 10 bases line up with TRBD1. The clonotype comes from a human donor in good health (CMV status not recorded). Some clones in this sample may be carry-over from other donors' samples. The sequenced sample consisted of PBMCs. CDR3 sequence reads: CASNWGTGDTDTQYF. In DNA form, the CDR3 reads TGTGCCAGCAACTGGGGGACAGGGGACACAGATACGCAGTATTTT.